This TCR beta chain was sequenced during a study of blood T cell repertoires in COVID-19. Study background: Whether acute or convalescent, the COVID-19 samples came from the United States, Italy and Spain. The cDNA or gDNA used as material had been derived from T cells, B-cell-depleted T cells, or PBMCs.

Germline values: CDR1 SEHNR, CDR2 FQNEAQ (reference sequence). The CDR3 contains 17 residues. Trimming pared 5 bases from V and 0 bases from J, leaving 20 bases between. Authors' processing steps: How many nucleated cells were present was estimated from reference gene primer amplification. The protocol was immunoSEQ multiplex PCR, while the TCRdb copy is restricted to in-frame clones and leaves out a portion. The D gene and trimming were derived from the DNA, and the V and J assignments and clone size from that table. The table lists fewer than 250,000 clones, 86% of them singletons. The receptor was derived from an older woman with acute or convalescent COVID-19. The chain uses TRBV7-9 and TRBJ2-7; tentative D call: TRBD1 (5 bases). Sequenced input: peripheral blood. Here the CDR3 DNA reads TGTGCCAGCAGCACCAAAAGGGGCACCTCGAGCTCCTACGAGCAGTACTTC. Translating it yields CASSTKRGTSSSYEQYF.